This entry is about one TCR beta chain. Its antigen is unknown. The germline V and J ends were trimmed by 0 bases and 8 bases, with 14 bases remaining between them. Germline-derived CDR1 and CDR2 are SGHRS and YFSETQ. This CDR3 is built from 15 residues. This record comes from a study of Ad26.COV2.S vaccination and SARS-CoV-2 variants. As for the study in general: A participant enrolled in the COV1001 Ad26.COV2.S trial arm provided the sample. Into the muscle, Ad26.COV2.S was dosed once or twice, 56 days apart. Findings and caveats of the study: Non-spike TCR breadth showed similarity between vaccine and placebo recipients.

Indicated treatment: 19 received Ad26.COV2.S at low or high dose, single or two shots; roughly 5 received placebo; per-sample allocation not given. Material that was analyzed had been drawn on day 63 after the first vaccine or placebo injection. Participants' vaccine, an Ad26 vector, delivered Wuhan-strain SARS-CoV-2 spike. Profiling relied on immunoSEQ multiplex PCR, and the TCRdb table lists in-frame clones only, not all of them. This table holds around 240,000 clones, around 89% found once. The J gene is TRBJ1-4, the V gene TRBV5-1; D is undetermined. This clonotype was sampled from a person aged 18 to 65 who received the Ad26.COV2.S COVID-19 vaccine or a placebo. Sequencing was performed on peripheral blood, taken in a trial of Ad26.COV2.S vaccine versus placebo. CDR3 nucleotide sequence: TGCGCCAGCAGCTTGGTTGGCAGCGCGGGAGAAAAACTGTTTTTT. As protein: CASSLVGSAGEKLFF.